This paragraph reports one TCR beta chain. What it binds is unknown. These data belong to a study of T cell responses to AZD1222 COVID-19 vaccine. General study points: Among spike-specific TCRs, nearly half reportedly target unmutated variant regions.

Using immunoSEQ multiplex PCR, the repertoire was profiled, and TCRdb retains in-frame clones only, with some absent. Of under 130,000 clones listed, more than 90% were seen once; the top ten hold approximately 1.3%. The TCR sequence derives from an adult in good health. The sequencing here drew on peripheral blood, taken on day 0 of AZD1222 vaccination.

Here the CDR3 reads CASSPRGGGEKLFF. The CDR3 nucleotides are TGTGCCAGTAGCCCCCGCGGCGGGGGTGAAAAACTGTTTTTT. V usage is TRBV19 and J usage is TRBJ1-4, with TRBD1 as a possible D gene (5 bases). Trimming shortened V by 6 bases and J by 7 bases, and 15 bases separated the two germline ends. CDR1 and CDR2 from the germline V gene are LNHDA and SQIVND (reference sequence). This CDR3 is 14 amino acids long.